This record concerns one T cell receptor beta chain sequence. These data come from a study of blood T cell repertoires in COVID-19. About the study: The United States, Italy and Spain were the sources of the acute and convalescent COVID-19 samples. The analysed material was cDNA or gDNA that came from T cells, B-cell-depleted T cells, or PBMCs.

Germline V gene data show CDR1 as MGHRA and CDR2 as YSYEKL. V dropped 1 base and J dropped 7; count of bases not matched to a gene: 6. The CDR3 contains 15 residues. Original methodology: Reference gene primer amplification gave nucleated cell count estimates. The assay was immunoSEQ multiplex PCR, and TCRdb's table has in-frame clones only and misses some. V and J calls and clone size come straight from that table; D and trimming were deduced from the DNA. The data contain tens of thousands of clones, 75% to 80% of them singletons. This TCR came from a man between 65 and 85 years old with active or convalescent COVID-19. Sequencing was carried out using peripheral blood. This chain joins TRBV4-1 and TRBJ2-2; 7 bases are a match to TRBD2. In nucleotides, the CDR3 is TGCGCCAGCAGCCAAGCGCGCGGGAGAGGCGGGGAGCTGTTTTTT. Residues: CASSQARGRGGELFF.